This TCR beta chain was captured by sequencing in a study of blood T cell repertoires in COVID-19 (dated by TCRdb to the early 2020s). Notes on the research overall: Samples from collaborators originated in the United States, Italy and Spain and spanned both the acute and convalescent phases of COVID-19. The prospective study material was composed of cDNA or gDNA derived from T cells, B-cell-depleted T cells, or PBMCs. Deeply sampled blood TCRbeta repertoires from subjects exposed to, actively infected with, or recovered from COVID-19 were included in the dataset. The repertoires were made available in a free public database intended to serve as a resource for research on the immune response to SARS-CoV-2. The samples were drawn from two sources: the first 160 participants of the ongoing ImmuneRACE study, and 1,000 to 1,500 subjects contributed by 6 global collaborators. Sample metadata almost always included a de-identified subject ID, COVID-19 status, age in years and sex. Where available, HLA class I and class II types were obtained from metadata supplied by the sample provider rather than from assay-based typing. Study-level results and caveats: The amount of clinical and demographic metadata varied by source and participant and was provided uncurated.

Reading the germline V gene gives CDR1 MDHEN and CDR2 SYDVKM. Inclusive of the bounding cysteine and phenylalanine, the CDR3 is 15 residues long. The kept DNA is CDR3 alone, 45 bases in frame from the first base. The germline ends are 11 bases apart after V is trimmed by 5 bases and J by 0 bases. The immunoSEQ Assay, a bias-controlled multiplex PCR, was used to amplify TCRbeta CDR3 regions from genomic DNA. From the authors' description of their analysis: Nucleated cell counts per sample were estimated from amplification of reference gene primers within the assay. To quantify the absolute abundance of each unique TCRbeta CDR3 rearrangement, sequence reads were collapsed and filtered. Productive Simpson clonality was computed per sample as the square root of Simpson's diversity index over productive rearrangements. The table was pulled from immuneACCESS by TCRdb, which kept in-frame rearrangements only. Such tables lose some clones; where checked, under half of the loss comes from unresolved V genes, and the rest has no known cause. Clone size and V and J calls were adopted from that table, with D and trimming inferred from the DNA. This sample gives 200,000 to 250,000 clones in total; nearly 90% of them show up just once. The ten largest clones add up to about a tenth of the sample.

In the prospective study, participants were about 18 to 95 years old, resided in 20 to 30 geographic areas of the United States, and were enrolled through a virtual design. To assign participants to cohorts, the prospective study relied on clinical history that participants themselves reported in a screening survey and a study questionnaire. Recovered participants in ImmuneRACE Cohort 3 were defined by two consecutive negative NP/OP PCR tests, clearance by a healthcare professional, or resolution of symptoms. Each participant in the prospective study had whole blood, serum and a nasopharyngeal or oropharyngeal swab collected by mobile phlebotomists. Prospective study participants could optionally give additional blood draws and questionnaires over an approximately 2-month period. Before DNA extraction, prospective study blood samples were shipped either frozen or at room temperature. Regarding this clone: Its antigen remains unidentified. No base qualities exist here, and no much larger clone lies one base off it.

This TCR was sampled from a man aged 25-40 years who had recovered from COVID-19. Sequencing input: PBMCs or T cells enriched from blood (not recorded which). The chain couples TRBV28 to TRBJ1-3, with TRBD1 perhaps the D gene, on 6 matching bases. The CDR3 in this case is CASSPGGLSGNTIYF. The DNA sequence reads TGTGCCAGCAGTCCCGGGGGGCTCTCTGGAAACACCATATATTTT.